These 5 T cell receptor beta chains were all obtained from the same sample, sequenced in a study of T cells in Graves' hyperthyroidism and ophthalmopathy. From RNA transcripts, TCR beta CDR3 regions were amplified. The HTBI primer set served for first-round RT-PCR of the TCR CDR3. TCRdb used MiXCR to reprocess the multiplex PCR reads, holding one entry per CDR3 protein. The table has some 550,000 distinct CDR3 sequences, less than 25% seen once. Sequencing was carried out using blood. These TCRs come from a man between 18 and 29 years old with Graves' hyperthyroidism.

The chain combines TRBV2 with TRBJ2-2, with D possibly matching TRBD2 (6 bases). This CDR3 is built from 14 residues. The germline gives CDR1 SNHLY, CDR2 FYNNEI. The ends were cut back, 6 bases at V and 2 bases at J, with 10 bases in the middle. Written as DNA, the CDR3 is TGTGCCAGCAGGGACTACCTAAACACCGGGGAGCTGTTTTTT. Its translation: CASRDYLNTGELFF.

This clonotype was recorded many times. This chain joins TRBV25-1 and TRBJ2-2, with 7 bases identical to TRBD2. CDR3 length: 14 residues. CDR1 is MGHDK and CDR2 is SYGVNS in the germline V gene. V trimming: 3 bases; J trimming: 3 bases; junction bases outside the gene matches: 1. The CDR3: CASSELADTGELFF. The CDR3 nucleotides are TGTGCCAGCAGTGAGCTAGCGGACACCGGGGAGCTGTTTTTT.

The table lists this clonotype with many counts. The chain links TRBV12-3 or TRBV12-4 to TRBJ1-5; D is ambiguous. The CDR3 sequence is 12 residues long. V was pared by 6 bases and J by 6 bases, with 9 bases between. The CDR3 nucleotides read TGTGCCAGCAGCTCAAGGGTTCAGCCCCAGCATTTT. It specifies CASSSRVQPQHF.

The gene calls are TRBV19 and TRBJ2-5; 7 bases line up with TRBD1. V shed 3 bases, J shed 5 bases, and the junction held 6 bases outside the gene matches. The germline V gene encodes CDR1 LNHDA and CDR2 SQIVND (reference sequence). The CDR3 is 14 amino acids. CDR3: CASSIRQGRETQYF. CDR3 DNA sequence: TGTGCCAGTAGTATTCGACAGGGCCGGGAGACCCAGTACTTC.

There are many counts of this clonotype. The chain joins TRBV11-1 to TRBJ1-1; D ambiguous. Trimming shortened V by 1 base and J by 1 base, and 13 bases separated the two germline ends. The CDR3 consists of 16 residues. Germline CDR1 is SGHAT and CDR2 is FQDESV (reference sequence). The CDR3 bases are TGTGCCAGCAGCTTAGTGGGTGGAGGAAGGAACACTGAAGCTTTCTTT. It encodes CASSLVGGGRNTEAFF.